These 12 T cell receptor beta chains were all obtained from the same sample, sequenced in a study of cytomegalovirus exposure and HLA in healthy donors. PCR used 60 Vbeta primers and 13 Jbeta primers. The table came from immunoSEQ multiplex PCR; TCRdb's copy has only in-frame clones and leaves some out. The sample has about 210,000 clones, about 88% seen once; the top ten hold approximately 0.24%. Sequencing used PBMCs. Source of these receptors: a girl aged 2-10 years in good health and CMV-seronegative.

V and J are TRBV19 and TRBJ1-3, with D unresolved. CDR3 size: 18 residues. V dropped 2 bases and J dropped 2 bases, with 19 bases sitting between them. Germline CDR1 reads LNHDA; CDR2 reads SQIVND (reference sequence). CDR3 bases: TGTGCCAGTAGTATAATCGCGGGGAGTAGGAGGACTGGAAACACCATATATTTT. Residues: CASSIIAGSRRTGNTIYF. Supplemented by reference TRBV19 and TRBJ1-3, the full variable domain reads DGGITQSPKYLFRKEGQNVTLSCEQNLNHDAMYWYRQDPGQGLRLIYYSQIVNDFQKGDIAEGYSVSREKKESFPLTVTSAQKNPTAFYLCASSIIAGSRRTGNTIYFGEGSWLTVV.

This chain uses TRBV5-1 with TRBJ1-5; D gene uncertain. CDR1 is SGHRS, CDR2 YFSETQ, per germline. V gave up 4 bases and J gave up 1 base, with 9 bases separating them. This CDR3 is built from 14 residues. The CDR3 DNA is TGCGCCAGCAGCGTAGAGGGAAGCAATCAGCCCCAGCATTTT. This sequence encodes CASSVEGSNQPQHF.

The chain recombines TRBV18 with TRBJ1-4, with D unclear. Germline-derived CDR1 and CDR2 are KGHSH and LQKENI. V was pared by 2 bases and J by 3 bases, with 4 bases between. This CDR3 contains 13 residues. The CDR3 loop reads CASSPYPNEKLFF. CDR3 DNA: TGTGCCAGCTCACCATATCCTAATGAAAAACTGTTTTTT. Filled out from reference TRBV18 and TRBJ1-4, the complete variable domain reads NAGVMQNPRHLVRRRGQEARLRCSPMKGHSHVYWYRQLPEEGLKFMVYLQKENIIDESGMPKERFSAEFPKEGPSILRIQQVVRGDSAAYFCASSPYPNEKLFFGSGTQLSVL.

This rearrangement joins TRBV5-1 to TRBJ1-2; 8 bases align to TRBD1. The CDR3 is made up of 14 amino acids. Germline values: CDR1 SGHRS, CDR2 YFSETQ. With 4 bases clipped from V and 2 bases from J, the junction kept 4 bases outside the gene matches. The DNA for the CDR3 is TGCGCCAGCAGCGACGCAGGGGGCAACTATGGCTACACCTTC. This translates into CASSDAGGNYGYTF. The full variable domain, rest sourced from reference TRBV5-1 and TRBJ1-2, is KAGVTQTPRYLIKTRGQQVTLSCSPISGHRSVSWYQQTPGQGLQFLFEYFSETQRNKGNFPGRFSGRQFSNSRSEMNVSTLELGDSALYLCASSDAGGNYGYTFGSGTRLTVV.

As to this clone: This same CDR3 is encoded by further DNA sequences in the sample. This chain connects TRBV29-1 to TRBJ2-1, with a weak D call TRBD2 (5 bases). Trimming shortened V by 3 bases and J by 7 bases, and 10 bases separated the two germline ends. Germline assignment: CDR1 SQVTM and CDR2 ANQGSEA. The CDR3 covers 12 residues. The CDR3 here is CSVDVRGNEQFF. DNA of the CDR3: TGCAGCGTTGATGTCCGCGGGAATGAGCAGTTCTTC.

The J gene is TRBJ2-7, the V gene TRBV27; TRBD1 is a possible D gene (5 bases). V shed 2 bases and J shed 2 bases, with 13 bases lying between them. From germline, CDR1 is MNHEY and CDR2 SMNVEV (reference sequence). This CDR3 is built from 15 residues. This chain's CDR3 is CASSLGQGRTYEQYF. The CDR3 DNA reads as TGTGCCAGCAGTTTAGGGCAGGGTCGAACCTACGAGCAGTACTTC.

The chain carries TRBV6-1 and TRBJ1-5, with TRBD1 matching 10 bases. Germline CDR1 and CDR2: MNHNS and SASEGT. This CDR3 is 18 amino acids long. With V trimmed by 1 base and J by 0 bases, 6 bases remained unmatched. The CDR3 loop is CASSEGDRGPYSNQPQHF. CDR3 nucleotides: TGTGCCAGCAGTGAAGGGGACAGGGGCCCTTATAGCAATCAGCCCCAGCATTTT.

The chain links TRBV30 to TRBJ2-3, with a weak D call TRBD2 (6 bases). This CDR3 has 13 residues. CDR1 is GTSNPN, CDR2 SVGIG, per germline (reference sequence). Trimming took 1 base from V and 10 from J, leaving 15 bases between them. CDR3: CAWSGSRRESQYF. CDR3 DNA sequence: TGTGCCTGGAGTGGGTCGCGGAGGGAGTCGCAGTATTTT.

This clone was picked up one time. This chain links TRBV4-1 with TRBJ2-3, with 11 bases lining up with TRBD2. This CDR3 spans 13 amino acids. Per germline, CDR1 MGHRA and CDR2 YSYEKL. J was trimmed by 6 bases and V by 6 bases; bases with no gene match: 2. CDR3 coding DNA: TGCGCCAGCAGGGGACTAGCGGACGATACGCAGTATTTT. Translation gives CASRGLADDTQYF.

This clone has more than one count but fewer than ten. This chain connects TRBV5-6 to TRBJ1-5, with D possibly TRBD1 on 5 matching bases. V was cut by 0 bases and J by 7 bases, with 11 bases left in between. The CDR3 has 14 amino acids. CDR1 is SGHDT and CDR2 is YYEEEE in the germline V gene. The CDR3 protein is CASSLGWGGQPQHF. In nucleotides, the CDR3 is TGTGCCAGCAGCTTGGGGTGGGGGGGACAGCCCCAGCATTTT.

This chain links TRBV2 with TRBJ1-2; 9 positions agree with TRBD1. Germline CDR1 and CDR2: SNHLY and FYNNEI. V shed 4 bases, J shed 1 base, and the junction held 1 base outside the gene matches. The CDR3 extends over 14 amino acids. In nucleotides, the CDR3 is TGTGCCAGCAGTGGGGGACAGGGTAACTATGGCTACACCTTC. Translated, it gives CASSGGQGNYGYTF.

The CDR3 protein is CASSQRASGIEETQYF. In DNA, the CDR3 is TGTGCCAGCAGCCAACGAGCTAGCGGAATAGAAGAGACCCAGTACTTC. The V gene is TRBV4-2, the J gene TRBJ2-5; 7 positions match TRBD2. V trimming: 2 bases; J trimming: 3 bases; junction bases outside the gene matches: 9. Germline CDR1 and CDR2: LGHNA and YNFKEQ. The CDR3 loop spans 16 amino acids.